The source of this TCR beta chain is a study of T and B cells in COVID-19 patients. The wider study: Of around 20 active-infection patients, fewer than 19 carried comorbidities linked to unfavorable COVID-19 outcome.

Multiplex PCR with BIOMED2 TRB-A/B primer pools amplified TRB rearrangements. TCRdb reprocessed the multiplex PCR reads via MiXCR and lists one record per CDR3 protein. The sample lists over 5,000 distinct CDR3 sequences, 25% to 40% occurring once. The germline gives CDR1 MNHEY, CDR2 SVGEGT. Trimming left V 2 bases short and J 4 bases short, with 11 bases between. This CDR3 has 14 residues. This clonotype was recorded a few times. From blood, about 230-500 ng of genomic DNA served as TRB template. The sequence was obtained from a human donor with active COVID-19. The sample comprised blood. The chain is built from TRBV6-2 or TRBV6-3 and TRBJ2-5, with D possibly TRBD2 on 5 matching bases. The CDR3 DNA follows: TGTGCCAGCAGTTACCAGAACCTAGCAGAGACCCAGTACTTC. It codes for CASSYQNLAETQYF.